These 3 T cell receptor beta chains originate from one sample sequenced in a study of T cell responses to AZD1222 COVID-19 vaccine (dated by TCRdb to 2020 to 2022). Libraries were prepared through the immunoSEQ multiplex PCR assay. Imported from immuneACCESS, the table was reduced by TCRdb to in-frame sequences with V and J called. These copies leave out some clones; in studies compared against another copy, an unresolved V gene accounts for under half, and the cause of the remainder is not known. Counted in this sample were about 83,000 clones; around nine tenths of them appeared once. Around 5.1% of the sample comes from the top ten. Read against the paper, the sample's time point label means: baseline before first vaccination. Sample treatment or condition, as interpreted from the label and publication: meningococcal conjugate vaccine given as trial control. The specimen was peripheral blood, collected on day 0 of MenACWY control vaccination. Source of these receptors: an adult in good health.

This clone was seen a handful of times. The chain uses TRBV16 and TRBJ1-2; 12 nucleotides agree with TRBD1. The CDR3 consists of 15 residues. Trimming cost V 0 bases and J 7 bases; bases outside gene matches: 3. CDR1 KGHSY and CDR2 FQNENV come from the germline V gene. CDR3 region: CASSQSPGQGAGYTF. The CDR3 DNA follows: TGTGCCAGCAGCCAATCCCCGGGACAGGGGGCTGGCTACACCTTC.

V gene TRBV27 combines with J gene TRBJ1-5; unclear D gene. The CDR3 is 15 amino acids. Between the trimmed V and J ends, which lost 1 base and 3 bases, there was a span of 10 bases. Germline V gene data show CDR1 as MNHEY and CDR2 as SMNVEV (reference sequence). The CDR3 sequence: CASSLYGRSNQPQHF. CDR3 coding DNA: TGTGCCAGCAGTTTATATGGGAGATCCAATCAGCCCCAGCATTTT.

The chain combines TRBV28 with TRBJ1-4; D not certain. This CDR3 spans 16 amino acids. Germline loops: CDR1 MDHEN, CDR2 SYDVKM. The V and J ends lost 9 bases and 8 bases respectively, with 25 bases between them. This chain's CDR3 is CASTPNPGQVDEKLFF. CDR3 sequence (DNA): TGTGCCAGTACTCCCAACCCCGGTCAGGTAGACGAAAAACTGTTTTTT.